This T cell receptor (beta chain) was profiled in a study of shared clonotypes between healthy human individuals. Findings and caveats of the study: Generally, naive subsets came out with larger estimated richness than memory subsets.

Germline values: CDR1 MDHEN, CDR2 SYDVKM. The CDR3 runs to 13 residues. Trimming stripped 6 bases from V and 2 bases from J, with 7 bases between. Clones were sequenced by immunoSEQ multiplex PCR, and TCRdb holds only the in-frame ones, with some missing. The sample holds around 990,000 clones; approximately 80% are singletons and the top ten take over 0.8%. For this clone: Its antigen is undetermined.

All donors were healthy HIV-negative adults lacking recent acute infections or vaccinations. A CD45RA-negative memory subset and a CD45RA+ naive subset were separated from the CD4+ cells. The sample taken for sequencing was memory CD4+ T cells from PBMCs. Subset described: CD45RA-negative fraction. This receptor was taken from a young man in good health. Some clones in this sample may be carry-over from other donors' samples. The chain employs TRBV28 and TRBJ1-4; D remains ambiguous. CDR3 bases: TGTGCCAGCAGCCCCGTCACTAATGAAAAACTGTTTTTT. Translation gives CASSPVTNEKLFF.